The rows below give T cell receptor beta chains drawn from one sample of a study of T-cell memory formation after mild COVID-19. TCRdb recomputed calls from the 5' RACE reads with MiXCR, one row per CDR3 protein. The sample contains about 310,000 distinct CDR3 sequences, approximately 20% of which appear only once. Sequencing input: PBMCs or a T cell subset sorted from them (not recorded which). These receptors all stem from a man between 18 and 29 years old who had mild COVID-19 (a few samples of this study predate the infection). Cell type and time point are not known. The CDR3 runs from the conserved cysteine through the conserved F or W. A D gene is named only where the DNA matches it firmly. Expanded clones get a size class; other rows say once, few or many, or leave the size out.

TGTGCCAGCAGCTTCTCAGGGGGCCGTCAGCCCCAGCATTTT,CASSFSGGRQPQHF,few,TRBV7-2,TRBJ1-5,TRBD1
TGTGCCAGCAGCCAAGATCCTAGCGGGGCTGCCTACAATGAGCAGTTCTTC,CASSQDPSGAAYNEQFF,.,TRBV3-1,TRBJ2-1,TRBD2
TGTGCCACCAGTGACCTGGCCAATCAGCCCCAGCATTTT,CATSDLANQPQHF,.,TRBV24-1,TRBJ1-5,.
TGCGCCAGCAGCTCCGGATGGGGGAGCTCCTATAATTCACCCCTCCACTTT,CASSSGWGSSYNSPLHF,few,TRBV5-1,TRBJ1-6,.
TGTGCCAGTAGTATTTCTGACGGGGGAGCCAAAAACATTCAGTACTTC,CASSISDGGAKNIQYF,few,TRBV19,TRBJ2-4,.
TGTGCCAGCAGTGAATTGGGGGGGGACACAGATACGCAGTATTTT,CASSELGGDTDTQYF,.,TRBV12-3/TRBV12-4,TRBJ2-3,TRBD2
TGCGCCAGCAGCCAAGATCTAACCGCCGGGGAGCTGTTTTTT,CASSQDLTAGELFF,few,TRBV4-3,TRBJ2-2,.
TGCGCCAGCAGCCAACAGGGTATTGGGACCGGGGAGCTGTTTTTT,CASSQQGIGTGELFF,few,TRBV5-1,TRBJ2-2,.
TGTGCCAGCAGTCCGGGTCCCGGTCAGTACATTCAGTACTTC,CASSPGPGQYIQYF,few,TRBV12-3/TRBV12-4,TRBJ2-4,.
TGTGCCAGCAGCCAAGTCGGCGGGACAGAGACCCAGTACTTC,CASSQVGGTETQYF,.,TRBV3-1,TRBJ2-5,.
TGTGCCAGCAGCTTAGCTCTGGGCCAAACCTACGAGCAGTACTTC,CASSLALGQTYEQYF,few,TRBV7-2,TRBJ2-7,.
TGTGCCGGCAAGAGGGGTGGCAATCAGCCCCAGCATTTT,CAGKRGGNQPQHF,.,TRBV28,TRBJ1-5,.
TGCGCCAGCAGCCAAGCCTCGGACAGGGGGAACACTGAAGCTTTCTTT,CASSQASDRGNTEAFF,few,TRBV4-1,TRBJ1-1,TRBD1
TGTGCCACCAGTGATTTTGGGCAGGGGGATGATCAGTTCTTC,CATSDFGQGDDQFF,.,TRBV24-1,TRBJ2-1,TRBD1
TGCGCCAGCAGCCCGGGACAACAGAACATTCAGTACTTC,CASSPGQQNIQYF,many,TRBV5-1,TRBJ2-4,.
TGTGCCAGCAGCTTAGTCCCCGGCAATGAGCAGTTCTTC,CASSLVPGNEQFF,.,TRBV7-2,TRBJ2-1,.
TGTGCCAGCAGCTTAAACAGGGGTTACACTGAAGCTTTCTTT,CASSLNRGYTEAFF,few,TRBV7-9,TRBJ1-1,TRBD1
TGCGCCAGCAGCTCGACGGGGTTGGCGGCAGATACGCAGTATTTT,CASSSTGLAADTQYF,few,TRBV5-1,TRBJ2-3,.
TGTGCCAGCAGTCCACAGGGGGCCAACGAGCAGTACTTC,CASSPQGANEQYF,few,TRBV12-3/TRBV12-4,TRBJ2-7,TRBD1
TGTGCCAGCAGCGCGGGACAGGGGAGGGAGACCCAGTACTTC,CASSAGQGRETQYF,.,TRBV9,TRBJ2-5,TRBD1
TGTGCCAGCAGTTTACAGGGCTCCTATGGCTACACCTTC,CASSLQGSYGYTF,many,TRBV12-3/TRBV12-4,TRBJ1-2,.
TGTGCCAGCAGCTTAGCAACTGGACTAGGCGGCTACACCTTC,CASSLATGLGGYTF,.,TRBV7-2,TRBJ1-2,.
TGTGCCAGCAGCGTAGGCGGGCGGACCCCCGAACAAGAGACCCAGTACTTC,CASSVGGRTPEQETQYF,.,TRBV9,TRBJ2-5,.
TGTGCCAGCACGTGGACAGGGGAAAACACTGAAGCTTTCTTT,CASTWTGENTEAFF,.,TRBV6-6,TRBJ1-1,TRBD1
TGTGCCAGCAGTTACGTACCGGGACAGGGGAACTATGGCTACACCTTC,CASSYVPGQGNYGYTF,few,TRBV6-5,TRBJ1-2,TRBD1
TGCGCCAGTAGAGGGGCGACAGGGGGCCATACTAACTATGGCTACACCTTC,CASRGATGGHTNYGYTF,.,TRBV5-1,TRBJ1-2,TRBD1
TGTGCCACCAGAGGGACAGGGGAGACCGGGGAGCTGTTTTTT,CATRGTGETGELFF,.,TRBV24-1,TRBJ2-2,TRBD1
TGTGCCAGCAGTTCGGACAGGCTTAGCAATCAGCCCCAGCATTTT,CASSSDRLSNQPQHF,.,TRBV12-3/TRBV12-4,TRBJ1-5,TRBD1
TGCGCCAGCAGCTTGGTGGCTAGCGGGGCATACAATGAGCAGTTCTTC,CASSLVASGAYNEQFF,few,TRBV5-1,TRBJ2-1,TRBD2
TGTGCCAGCAGTACGAGATCCAGGGGCGGCAGAGCCAAAAACATTCAGTACTTC,CASSTRSRGGRAKNIQYF,.,TRBV6-4,TRBJ2-4,.
TGCGCCAGCAGCTTGGATGGTCTTAATTCACCCCTCCACTTT,CASSLDGLNSPLHF,few,TRBV5-1,TRBJ1-6,.
TGCAGTGCTAGAGATCTTAGGACAGTCGGAGAGACCCAGTACTTC,CSARDLRTVGETQYF,few,TRBV20-1,TRBJ2-5,.
TGTGCCAGCAGTTTAAATGATGGAGATCAGCCCCAGCATTTT,CASSLNDGDQPQHF,.,TRBV12-3/TRBV12-4,TRBJ1-5,.
TGTGCCAGCAGCGCAGACTTCAGGAATTCACCCCTCCACTTT,CASSADFRNSPLHF,.,TRBV7-9,TRBJ1-6,.
TGTGCCAGCAGCCCCTCACAGGGGGCAGAACAGTACTTC,CASSPSQGAEQYF,.,TRBV4-2,TRBJ2-7,TRBD1
TGTGCCAGCAGCCCCGACGGACCCTATGGCTACACCTTC,CASSPDGPYGYTF,.,TRBV14,TRBJ1-2,.